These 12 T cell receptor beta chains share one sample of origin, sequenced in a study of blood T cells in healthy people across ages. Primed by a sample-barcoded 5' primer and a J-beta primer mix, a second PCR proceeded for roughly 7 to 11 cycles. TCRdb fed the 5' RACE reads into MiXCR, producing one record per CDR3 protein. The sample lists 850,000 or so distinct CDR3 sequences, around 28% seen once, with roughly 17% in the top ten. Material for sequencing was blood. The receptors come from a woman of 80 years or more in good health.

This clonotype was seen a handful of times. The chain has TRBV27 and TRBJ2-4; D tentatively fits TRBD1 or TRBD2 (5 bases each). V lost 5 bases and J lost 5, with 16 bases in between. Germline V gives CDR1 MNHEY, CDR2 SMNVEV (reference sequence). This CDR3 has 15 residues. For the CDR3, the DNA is TGTGCCAGCAGTCTGTCAAAAGGGACCCAAAACATTCAGTACTTC. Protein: CASSLSKGTQNIQYF.

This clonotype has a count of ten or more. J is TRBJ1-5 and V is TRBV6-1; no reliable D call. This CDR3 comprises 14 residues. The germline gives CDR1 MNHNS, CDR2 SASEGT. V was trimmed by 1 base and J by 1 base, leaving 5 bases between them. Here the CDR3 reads CASSEGSSNQPQHF. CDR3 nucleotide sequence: TGTGCCAGCAGTGAAGGGAGCAGCAATCAGCCCCAGCATTTT.

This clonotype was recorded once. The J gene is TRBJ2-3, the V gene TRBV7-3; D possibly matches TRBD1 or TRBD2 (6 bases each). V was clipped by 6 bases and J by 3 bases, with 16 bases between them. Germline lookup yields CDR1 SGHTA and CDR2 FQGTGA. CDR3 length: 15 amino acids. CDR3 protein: CASSIYGGATDTQYF. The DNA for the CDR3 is TGTGCCAGCAGTATCTACGGGGGCGCGACAGATACGCAGTATTTT. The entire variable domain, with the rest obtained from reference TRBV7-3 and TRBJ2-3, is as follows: GAGVSQTPSNKVTEKGKYVELRCDPISGHTALYWYRQSLGQGPEFLIYFQGTGAADDSGLPNDRFFAVRPEGSVSTLKIQRTERGDSAVYLCASSIYGGATDTQYFGPGTRLTVL.

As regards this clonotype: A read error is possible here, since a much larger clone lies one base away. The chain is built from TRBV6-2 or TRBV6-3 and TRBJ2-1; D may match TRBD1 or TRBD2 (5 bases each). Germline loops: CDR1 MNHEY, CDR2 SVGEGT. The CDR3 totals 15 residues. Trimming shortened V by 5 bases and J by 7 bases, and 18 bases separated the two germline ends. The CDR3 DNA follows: TGTGCCAGCAGTGGGAACCTTTGGGGGTGGAATGAGCAGTTCTTC. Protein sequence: CASSGNLWGWNEQFF.

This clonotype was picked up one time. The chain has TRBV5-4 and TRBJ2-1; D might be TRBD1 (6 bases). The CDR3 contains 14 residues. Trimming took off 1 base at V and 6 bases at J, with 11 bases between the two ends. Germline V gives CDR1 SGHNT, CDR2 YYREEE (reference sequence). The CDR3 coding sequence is TGTGCCAGCAGCTTGCCCAGGGGAAGCAATGAGCAGTTCTTC. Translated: CASSLPRGSNEQFF.

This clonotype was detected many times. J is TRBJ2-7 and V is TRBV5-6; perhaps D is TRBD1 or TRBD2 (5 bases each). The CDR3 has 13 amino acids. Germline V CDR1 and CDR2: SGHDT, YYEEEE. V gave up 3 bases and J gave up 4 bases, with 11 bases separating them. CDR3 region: CASSSRGLYEQYF. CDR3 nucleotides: TGTGCCAGCAGCTCCCGGGGCCTTTACGAGCAGTACTTC.

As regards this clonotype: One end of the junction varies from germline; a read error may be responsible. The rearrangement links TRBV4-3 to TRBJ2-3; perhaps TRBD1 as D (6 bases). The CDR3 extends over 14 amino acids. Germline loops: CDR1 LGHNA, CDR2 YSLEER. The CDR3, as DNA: TGCACCAGCAGCCTCGGACAGAACACAGATACGCAGTATTTT. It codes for CTSSLGQNTDTQYF.

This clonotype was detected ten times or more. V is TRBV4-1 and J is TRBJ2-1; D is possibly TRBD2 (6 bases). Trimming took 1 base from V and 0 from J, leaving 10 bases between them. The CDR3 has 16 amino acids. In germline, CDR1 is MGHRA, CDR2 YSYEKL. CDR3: CASSQGAGSSYNEQFF. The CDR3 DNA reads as TGCGCCAGCAGCCAAGGGGCGGGGAGCTCCTACAATGAGCAGTTCTTC.

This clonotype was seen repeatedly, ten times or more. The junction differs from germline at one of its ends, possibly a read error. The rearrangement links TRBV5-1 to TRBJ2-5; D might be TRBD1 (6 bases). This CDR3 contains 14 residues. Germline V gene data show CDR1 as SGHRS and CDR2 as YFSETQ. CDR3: CASSLSGVQETQYF. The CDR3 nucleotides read TGTGCCAGCAGTTTGTCAGGGGTCCAAGAGACCCAGTACTTC.

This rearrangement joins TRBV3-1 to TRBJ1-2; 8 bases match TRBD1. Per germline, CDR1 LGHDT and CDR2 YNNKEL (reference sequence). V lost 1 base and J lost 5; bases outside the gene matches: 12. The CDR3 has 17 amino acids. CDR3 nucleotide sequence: TGTGCCAGCAGCCAAGCCCCGGGACAGGCCGTCCGTTATGGCTACACCTTC. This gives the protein CASSQAPGQAVRYGYTF.

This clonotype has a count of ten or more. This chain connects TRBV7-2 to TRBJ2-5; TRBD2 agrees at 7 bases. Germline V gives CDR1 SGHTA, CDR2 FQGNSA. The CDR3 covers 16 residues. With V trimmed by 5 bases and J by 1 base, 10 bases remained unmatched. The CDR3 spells CASSRSGVRVQETQYF. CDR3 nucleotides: TGTGCCAGCAGCCGGAGCGGGGTCAGGGTCCAAGAGACCCAGTACTTC.

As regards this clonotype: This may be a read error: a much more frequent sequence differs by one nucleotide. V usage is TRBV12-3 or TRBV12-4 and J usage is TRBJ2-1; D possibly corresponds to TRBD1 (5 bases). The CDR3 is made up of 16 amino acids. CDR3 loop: CASSLDGSGSYNKQFF. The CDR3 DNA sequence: TGTGCCAGCAGTCTTGACGGGTCAGGGTCATACAATAAGCAGTTCTTC.